The clone carrying this T cell receptor beta chain was recorded many times. The target antigen is unknown. This specimen comes from a study of T cells in Graves' hyperthyroidism and ophthalmopathy. Study-wide points: Blood also held most thyroid clonotypes expanded beyond 0.001. It was a median around 6 months before onset that the model predicted ophthalmopathy. Separation of ophthalmopathy from stable hyperthyroidism was achieved by a 13 V-J model.

Aged 18 to 65, the patients had hyperthyroidism that was newly diagnosed and had lasted under 2 months. The CDR3 regions of TCR beta were amplified from RNA transcripts. The study used the HTBI primer set for a first-round RT-PCR of the TCR CDR3. Each CDR3 protein is one row after TCRdb ran MiXCR on the multiplex PCR reads. The top ten hold approximately 20% of the sample, which has roughly 160,000 distinct CDR3 sequences, about 9% seen once. Trimming pared 4 bases from V and 7 bases from J, leaving 10 bases between. The CDR3 is 12 amino acids. Germline V CDR1 and CDR2: SNHLY, FYNNEI. The rearrangement joins TRBV2 to TRBJ1-1; D call uncertain. This clonotype was obtained from a woman aged 18-35 years with Graves' hyperthyroidism that later progressed to Graves' ophthalmopathy. Sequencing was performed on blood. As DNA, the CDR3 is TGTGCCAGCAGTGTCAAAGACGGTGAAGCTTTCTTT. The encoded protein is CASSVKDGEAFF. Full variable domain (rest looked up from reference TRBV2 and TRBJ1-1): EPEVTQTPSHQVTQMGQEVILRCVPISNHLYFYWYRQILGQKVEFLVSFYNNEISEKSEIFDDQFSVERPDGSNFTLKIRSTKLEDSAMYFCASSVKDGEAFFGQGTRLTVV.